These 4 T cell receptor beta chains were sequenced from one sample in a study of blood T cell repertoires in COVID-19. Generated by immunoSEQ multiplex PCR, the TCRdb table keeps only in-frame clones and is missing some. The sample lists under 50,000 clones, approximately 93% occurring once. The sequenced material came from peripheral blood. The receptors stem from a man between 60 and 75 years old with COVID-19, enrolled during active disease.

V usage is TRBV24-1 and J usage is TRBJ2-2; 8 bases are a match to TRBD1. The junction had 4 bases not matched to a gene; V was cut back by 9 bases and J by 2 bases. The length of the CDR3 is 14 residues. Germline-derived CDR1 and CDR2 are KGHDR and SFDVKD. This CDR3 reads CATGGQANTGELFF. Here the CDR3 DNA reads TGTGCCACCGGGGGACAGGCAAACACCGGGGAGCTGTTTTTT.

The genes are TRBV18 and TRBJ2-3, with TRBD2 as a possible D gene (5 bases). V lost 3 bases and J lost 3, with 19 bases in between. Germline loops: CDR1 KGHSH, CDR2 LQKENI. The CDR3 is 17 amino acids. The CDR3 region has the DNA TGTGCCAGCTCACCCGAAGTTCTAGCAGTTTTAACAGATACGCAGTATTTT. It translates to CASSPEVLAVLTDTQYF.

The chain couples TRBV9 to TRBJ2-7, with TRBD1 as a possible D gene (6 bases). This CDR3 comprises 14 residues. Trimming cost V 0 bases and J 0 bases, with 7 bases left between them. Germline CDR1 SGDLS, CDR2 YYNGEE. Written as DNA, the CDR3 is TGTGCCAGCAGCGTAGGGGACAACTCCTACGAGCAGTACTTC. Protein sequence: CASSVGDNSYEQYF.

The rearrangement joins TRBV6-1 to TRBJ1-5; D is possibly TRBD1 (5 bases). CDR1 and CDR2 (germline): MNHNS, SASEGT. The CDR3 is 17 amino acids. V lost 2 bases to trimming and J lost 4 bases, with 18 bases between them. This chain's CDR3 is CASSERPWQGLNQPQHF. The CDR3 nucleotides read TGTGCCAGCAGTGAAAGGCCCTGGCAGGGATTGAATCAGCCCCAGCATTTT.